These 25 T cell receptor beta chains were sequenced from one sample in a study of regulatory T cells in long-lasting Graves disease. The time point denotes: persistent/refractory GD, antithyroid drugs over 5 years with positive TRAb. Scientists built the TCR library using RNA that was extracted from PBMCs. Arm-PCR with iRepertoire HTBI primers amplified the CDR3 regions for these TCR beta libraries. TCRdb re-called the multiplex PCR reads through MiXCR, storing one row per CDR3 protein. Of about 470,000 distinct CDR3 sequences in the sample, about a fifth were seen once. This sample comprised peripheral blood mononuclear cells (PBMCs), obtained when the disease was refractory, from a patient treated with antithyroid drugs. The receptors originated from a female donor with Graves disease.

This clonotype was detected many times. V usage is TRBV5-1 and J usage is TRBJ1-5; D call uncertain. Germline V CDR1 and CDR2: SGHRS, YFSETQ. The CDR3 covers 14 residues. Trimming removed 2 bases at V and 4 bases at J, with 10 bases between. CDR3 sequence reads: CASSFGVGNQPQHF. CDR3 DNA sequence: TGCGCCAGCAGCTTCGGGGTTGGTAATCAGCCCCAGCATTTT.

Only a few counts were recorded for this clonotype. The rearrangement uses TRBV2 and TRBJ2-2; 10 bases fit TRBD2. The CDR3 consists of 14 residues. Germline V CDR1 and CDR2: SNHLY, FYNNEI. V shed 10 bases and J 6 bases; nucleotides not matched to a gene: 8. The CDR3: CAITSGIGSGELFF. DNA for the CDR3: TGTGCCATTACTAGCGGGATAGGTTCCGGGGAGCTGTTTTTT.

Notes on this clonotype: Since the CDR3 does not end with the conserved phenylalanine or tryptophan, this likely comes from a read error. The rearrangement links TRBV7-9 to TRBJ2-5; 10 nucleotides agree with TRBD2. The ends lost 5 bases at V and 5 bases at J; junction bases unmatched: 8. Germline lookup yields CDR1 SEHNR and CDR2 FQNEAQ (reference sequence). This CDR3 has 15 amino acids. Written as DNA, the CDR3 is TGTGCCAGCAGCCTTGGACTAGCGGATAGGGAGACCCAGTACCTC. It is translated as CASSLGLADRETQYL.

A few counts support this clonotype. The V and J genes are TRBV5-1 and TRBJ2-7, with D unclear. The CDR3 totals 15 residues. In germline, CDR1 is SGHRS, CDR2 YFSETQ. V shed 4 bases and J shed 2 bases, with 16 bases lying between them. The DNA of the CDR3 is TGCGCCAGCAGCCGGACGGCAGGCTTGACCTACGAGCAGTACTTC. It yields the protein CASSRTAGLTYEQYF. The full variable domain, in which reference TRBV5-1 and TRBJ2-7 provide the parts outside the CDR3, is KAGVTQTPRYLIKTRGQQVTLSCSPISGHRSVSWYQQTPGQGLQFLFEYFSETQRNKGNFPGRFSGRQFSNSRSEMNVSTLELGDSALYLCASSRTAGLTYEQYFGPGTRLTVT.

The chain recombines TRBV10-3 with TRBJ2-3; 10 bases line up with TRBD2. Germline V gives CDR1 ENHRY, CDR2 SYGVKD. This CDR3 comprises 17 residues. Trimming cost V 2 bases and J 4 bases; bases outside gene matches: 9. The DNA of the CDR3 is TGTGCCATCAGTGAGGAGATAGCGGGAGGAGCCCCAGATACGCAGTATTTT. Protein product: CAISEEIAGGAPDTQYF.

The V and J genes are TRBV18 and TRBJ1-3, with D tentatively TRBD1 (5 bases). Trimming pared 0 bases from V and 3 bases from J, leaving 12 bases between. This CDR3 spans 16 amino acids. Looked up from germline, CDR1 is KGHSH and CDR2 is LQKENI. CDR3 residues: CASSPPVSGYGNTIYF. The CDR3 nucleotides are TGTGCCAGCTCACCACCGGTGTCAGGGTATGGAAACACCATATATTTT.

The V gene is TRBV6-5, the J gene TRBJ1-2; D remains unclear. The germline V gene encodes CDR1 MNHEY and CDR2 SVGAGI. CDR3 length equals 13 residues. V shed 0 bases and J shed 5 bases, with 7 bases lying between them. CDR3 DNA sequence: TGTGCCAGCAGTTACTCGGAACCTTATGGCTACACCTTC. It codes for CASSYSEPYGYTF.

In its sample, this clonotype was seen many times. The chain carries TRBV11-2 and TRBJ1-2; 9 nucleotides match TRBD1. Germline assignment: CDR1 SGHAT and CDR2 FQNNGV. V trimming: 5 bases; J trimming: 1 base; junction bases outside the gene matches: 14. The CDR3 runs to 18 residues. In nucleotides, the CDR3 is TGTGCCAGCAGCCCATTACCTACAGGGGGCGCGAATAACTATGGCTACACCTTC. Translation: CASSPLPTGGANNYGYTF.

This clonotype was counted ten times or more. This chain links TRBV28 with TRBJ2-5, with 8 bases that match TRBD2. Looked up from germline, CDR1 is MDHEN and CDR2 is SYDVKM. The trim removed 7 bases at V and 4 bases at J, leaving 14 bases unmatched. The CDR3 is made up of 16 amino acids. As DNA, the CDR3 is TGTGCCAGCACCGGAGGACCGGGAGGGCCGGGAGAGACCCAGTACTTC. Protein product: CASTGGPGGPGETQYF.

This clonotype was found a few times. This chain joins TRBV19 and TRBJ1-5, with a tentative D call TRBD1 (6 bases). Germline lookup yields CDR1 LNHDA and CDR2 SQIVND (reference sequence). The CDR3 consists of 12 residues. V lost 6 bases and J 5 bases, leaving 8 bases between the germline ends. CDR3 DNA sequence: TGTGCCAGTAGGCACAGGGATCAGCCCCAGCATTTT. Residues: CASRHRDQPQHF. Full variable domain (missing parts from reference TRBV19 and TRBJ1-5): DGGITQSPKYLFRKEGQNVTLSCEQNLNHDAMYWYRQDPGQGLRLIYYSQIVNDFQKGDIAEGYSVSREKKESFPLTVTSAQKNPTAFYLCASRHRDQPQHFGDGTRLSIL.

This sequence joins TRBV3-1 and TRBJ2-1, with 7 bases matching TRBD2. Trimming cost V 4 bases and J 12 bases; bases outside gene matches: 9. Per germline, CDR1 LGHDT and CDR2 YNNKEL (reference sequence). The CDR3 runs to 13 residues. In nucleotides, the CDR3 is TGTGCCAGCAGCCCCTCGGGGAGGGACCCGCAGTTCTTC. Translation: CASSPSGRDPQFF.

This clonotype was detected many times. V and J are TRBV30 and TRBJ1-2; no reliable D call. The CDR3 runs 12 residues. Trimming took 3 bases from V and 2 from J, leaving 7 bases between them. Germline V lookup: CDR1 GTSNPN, CDR2 SVGIG (reference sequence). The CDR3 loop reads CAWRGRNYGYTF. Written as DNA, the CDR3 is TGTGCCTGGAGGGGGAGGAACTATGGCTACACCTTC.

This sequence joins TRBV5-1 and TRBJ2-2; D unclear. The CDR3 consists of 13 residues. V was clipped by 5 bases and J by 2 bases, with 7 bases between them. In germline, CDR1 is SGHRS, CDR2 YFSETQ. The CDR3: CASRDLNTGELFF. CDR3 nucleotides: TGCGCCAGCAGAGATTTAAACACCGGGGAGCTGTTTTTT. The full variable domain, in which reference TRBV5-1 and TRBJ2-2 provide the parts outside the CDR3, is KAGVTQTPRYLIKTRGQQVTLSCSPISGHRSVSWYQQTPGQGLQFLFEYFSETQRNKGNFPGRFSGRQFSNSRSEMNVSTLELGDSALYLCASRDLNTGELFFGEGSRLTVL.

In its sample, this clonotype was seen many times. The chain carries TRBV10-3 and TRBJ2-5, with TRBD2 matching 13 bases. This CDR3 contains 15 residues. Germline CDR1 reads ENHRY; CDR2 reads SYGVKD. The junction had 4 bases not matched to a gene; V was cut back by 3 bases and J by 6 bases. The CDR3 DNA reads TGTGCCATCAGTGACGGGACTAGCGGGATGAAGACCCAGTACTTC. Its translation is CAISDGTSGMKTQYF.

This clonotype was seen more than once but under ten times. The genes are TRBV29-1 and TRBJ1-4, with D perhaps matching TRBD1 (5 bases). Germline CDR1 reads SQVTM; CDR2 reads ANQGSEA. V was shortened by 4 bases and J by 14 bases, with 23 bases between the two germline ends. The CDR3 is 14 amino acids. In DNA form, the CDR3 reads TGCAGCGTTGCAGATGAGGCGGCCAGCGGGGGTCTGTTTTTT. As protein: CSVADEAASGGLFF.

About this clonotype: It is likely a read error: a sequence one base away is far more abundant. The rearrangement joins TRBV7-2 to TRBJ1-2; possible D gene TRBD1, 5 bases. This CDR3 has 12 residues. Germline lookup yields CDR1 SGHTA and CDR2 FQGNSA. CDR3: CASSLAGTGCTF. DNA of the CDR3: TGTGCCAGCAGCTTAGCCGGGACCGGCTGCACCTTC.

V is TRBV14 and J is TRBJ1-1; the match to TRBD1 covers 9 bases. V was pared by 7 bases and J by 7 bases, with 19 bases of the junction left unmatched. CDR3 length: 17 residues. CDR1 and CDR2 (germline): SGHDN, FVKESK. The CDR3 DNA reads TGTGCCAGCACTCTCACAGGGGGCGCGGATTATGGGGGTGAAGCTTTCTTT. Translating it yields CASTLTGGADYGGEAFF.

This clonotype was seen repeatedly, ten times or more. The chain carries TRBV20-1 and TRBJ2-5; D perhaps matches TRBD2 (6 bases). The CDR3 spans 13 residues. The germline V gene has CDR1 DFQATT and CDR2 SNEGSKA (reference sequence). The germline V and J ends were trimmed by 5 bases and 5 bases, with 15 bases remaining between them. CDR3 bases: TGCAGTGCTCCCGTGGAGGGTCGGGAGACCCAGTACTTC. Protein sequence: CSAPVEGRETQYF.

This chain connects TRBV20-1 to TRBJ2-1; D is unresolved. V lost 0 bases, J lost 8 bases, and 23 bases lay in between. Germline V gene sequence: CDR1 DFQATT, CDR2 SNEGSKA (reference sequence). There are 17 residues in the CDR3. The CDR3 DNA reads as TGCAGTGCTAGAGATGTTAAGCGAGTGTCGGCGGTGGATGAGCAGTTCTTC. Amino acid sequence: CSARDVKRVSAVDEQFF.

The chain carries TRBV6-2 or TRBV6-3 and TRBJ2-7; 8 positions agree with TRBD1. This CDR3 spans 12 amino acids. Trimming removed 8 bases from V and 4 bases from J; junction bases left unmatched: 4. Germline assignment: CDR1 MNHEY and CDR2 SVGEGT. As DNA, the CDR3 is TGTGCCAGCGGGGACAGGCGGTACGAGCAGTACTTC. It specifies CASGDRRYEQYF.

J is TRBJ1-5 and V is TRBV6-1, with TRBD1 as a possible D gene (5 bases). From germline, CDR1 is MNHNS and CDR2 SASEGT. The V end lost 3 bases, the J end lost 2 bases, and 14 bases lay between the germline ends. The CDR3 covers 16 residues. CDR3 loop: CASSERWGGGNQPQHF. In nucleotides, the CDR3 is TGTGCCAGCAGTGAGCGGTGGGGGGGTGGCAATCAGCCCCAGCATTTT.

The chain links TRBV6-2 or TRBV6-3 to TRBJ2-7; D gene ambiguous. V shed 2 bases and J shed 4 bases, with 9 bases lying between them. Germline V gene data show CDR1 as MNHEY and CDR2 as SVGEGT. There are 13 residues in the CDR3. Written as DNA, the CDR3 is TGTGCCAGCAGTTACCTATTCTCGTACGAGCAGTACTTC. It yields the protein CASSYLFSYEQYF.

This clonotype has a count of ten or more. V gene TRBV12-3 or TRBV12-4 combines with J gene TRBJ2-4, with D possibly being TRBD1 (5 bases). Between the trimmed V and J ends, which lost 8 bases and 0 bases, there was a span of 14 bases. The CDR3 contains 15 residues. The CDR3 DNA reads TGTGCCAGCGGCGAGACAGCCCTAGCCAAAAACATTCAGTACTTC. Translating gives CASGETALAKNIQYF.

This clonotype was counted a few times. The chain carries TRBV20-1 and TRBJ1-6, with unresolved D. The CDR3 runs 16 residues. Trimming left V 4 bases short and J 0 bases short, with 13 bases between. Germline V gene lookup returns CDR1 DFQATT and CDR2 SNEGSKA (reference sequence). DNA for the CDR3: TGCAGTGCTATTGGGTTTGGGTTCTCCTATAATTCACCCCTCCACTTT. Its translation: CSAIGFGFSYNSPLHF.

This clonotype was seen a handful of times. The chain uses TRBV4-1 and TRBJ1-1; unclear D gene. V lost 1 base to trimming and J lost 5 bases, with 11 bases between them. This CDR3 region has 14 residues. Looked up from germline, CDR1 is MGHRA and CDR2 is YSYEKL. The CDR3: CASSQVQIGTEAFF. The DNA for the CDR3 is TGCGCCAGCAGCCAAGTACAGATCGGGACTGAAGCTTTCTTT.